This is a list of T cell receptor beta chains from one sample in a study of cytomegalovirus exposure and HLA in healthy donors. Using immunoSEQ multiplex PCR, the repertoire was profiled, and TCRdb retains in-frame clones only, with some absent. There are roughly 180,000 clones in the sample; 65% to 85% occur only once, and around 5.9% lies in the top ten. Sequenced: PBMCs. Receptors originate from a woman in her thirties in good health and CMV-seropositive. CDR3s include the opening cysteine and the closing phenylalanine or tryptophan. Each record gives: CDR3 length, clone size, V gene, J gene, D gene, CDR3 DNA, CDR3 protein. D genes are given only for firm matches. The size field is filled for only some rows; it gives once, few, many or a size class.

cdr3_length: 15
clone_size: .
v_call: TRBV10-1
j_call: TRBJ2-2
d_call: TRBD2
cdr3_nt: TGCGCCAGCAGTGAAACGGGAGGGCCCACCGGGGAGCTGTTTTTT
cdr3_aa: CASSETGGPTGELFF

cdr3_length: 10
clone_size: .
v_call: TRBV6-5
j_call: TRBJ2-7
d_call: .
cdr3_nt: TGTGCCAGCAGAGATCGGGAGCAGTACTTC
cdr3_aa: CASRDREQYF

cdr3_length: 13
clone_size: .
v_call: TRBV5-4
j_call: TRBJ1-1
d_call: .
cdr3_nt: TGTGCCAGCAGCTTGCGGGGGACTCATCGGGCTTTCTTT
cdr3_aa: CASSLRGTHRAFF

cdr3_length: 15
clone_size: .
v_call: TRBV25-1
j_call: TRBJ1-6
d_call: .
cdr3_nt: TGTGCCAGCGTCGGGGGGATTAAGGCTCATTCACCCCTCCACTTT
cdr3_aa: CASVGGIKAHSPLHF

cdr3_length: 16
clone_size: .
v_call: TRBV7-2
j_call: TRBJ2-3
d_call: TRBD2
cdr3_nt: TGTGCCAGCAGCCCGCCCGGGACTAGCGGGAGAGGTACGCAGTATTTT
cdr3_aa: CASSPPGTSGRGTQYF

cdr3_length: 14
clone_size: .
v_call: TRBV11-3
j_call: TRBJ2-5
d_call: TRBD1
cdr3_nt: TGTGCCAGCAGCTCGACAGGGACGATGGAGACCCAGTACTTC
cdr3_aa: CASSSTGTMETQYF

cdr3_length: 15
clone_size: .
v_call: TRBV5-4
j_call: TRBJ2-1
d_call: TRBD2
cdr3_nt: TGTGCCAGCAGCCTGACTAGCGGGAGAATCAATGAGCAGTTCTTC
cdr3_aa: CASSLTSGRINEQFF

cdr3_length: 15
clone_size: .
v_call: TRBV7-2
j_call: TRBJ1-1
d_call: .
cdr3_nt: TGTGCCAGCAGCTACCCCAGGGGATTGAACACTGAAGCTTTCTTT
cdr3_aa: CASSYPRGLNTEAFF

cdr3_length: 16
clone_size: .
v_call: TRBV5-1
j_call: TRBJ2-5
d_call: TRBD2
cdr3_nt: TGCGCCAGCAGCACAGGACTAGCGGACCCTCAAGAGACCCAGTACTTC
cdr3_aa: CASSTGLADPQETQYF

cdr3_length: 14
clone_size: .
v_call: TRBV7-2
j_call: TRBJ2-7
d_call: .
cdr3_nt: TGTGCCAGCAGCTTAGCTTCCCTATCCTACGAGCAGTACTTC
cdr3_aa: CASSLASLSYEQYF

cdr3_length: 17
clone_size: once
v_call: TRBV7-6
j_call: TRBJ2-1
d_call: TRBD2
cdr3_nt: TGTGCCAGCAGCTTAGGTATGCGGGAGACCTCCTACAATGAGCAGTTCTTC
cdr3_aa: CASSLGMRETSYNEQFF

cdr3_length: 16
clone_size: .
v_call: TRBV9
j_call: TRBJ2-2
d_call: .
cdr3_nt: TGTGCCAGCAGCGTAGCTGGGCCGAATTACGGCGGGGAGCTGTTTTTT
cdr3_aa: CASSVAGPNYGGELFF

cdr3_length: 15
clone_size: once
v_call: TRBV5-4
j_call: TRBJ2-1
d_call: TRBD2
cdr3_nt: TGTGCCAGCAGCTTGGGGACTAGCGGTTACAATGAGCAGTTCTTC
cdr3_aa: CASSLGTSGYNEQFF

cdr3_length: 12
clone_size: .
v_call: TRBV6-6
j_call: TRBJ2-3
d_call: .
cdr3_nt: TGTGCCAGCAGTTACTCGAGCGATACGCAGTATTTT
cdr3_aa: CASSYSSDTQYF

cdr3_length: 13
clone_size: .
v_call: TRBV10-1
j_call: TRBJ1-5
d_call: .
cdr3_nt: TGCGCCAGCAGTGAGGACCGGAGACAGCCCCAGCATTTT
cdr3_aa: CASSEDRRQPQHF

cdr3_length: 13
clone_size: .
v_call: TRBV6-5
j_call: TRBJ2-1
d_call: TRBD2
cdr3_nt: TGTGCCAGCTTTAGCGGGCGAAGGAATGAGCAGTTCTTC
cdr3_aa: CASFSGRRNEQFF

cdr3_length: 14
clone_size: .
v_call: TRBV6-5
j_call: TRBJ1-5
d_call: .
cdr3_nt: TGTGCCAGCAGCCGCGGGCAGGGGATTCAGCCCCAGCATTTT
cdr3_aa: CASSRGQGIQPQHF

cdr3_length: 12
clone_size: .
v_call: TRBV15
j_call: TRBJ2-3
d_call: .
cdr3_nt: TGTGCCACCAGCCAGGGGTCAGATACGCAGTATTTT
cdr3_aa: CATSQGSDTQYF

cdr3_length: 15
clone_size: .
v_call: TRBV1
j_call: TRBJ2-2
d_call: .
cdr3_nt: TGCACCAGCCTCACAAGGGTAGGGAGGGGCGGGGAGCTGTTTTTT
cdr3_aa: CTSLTRVGRGGELFF

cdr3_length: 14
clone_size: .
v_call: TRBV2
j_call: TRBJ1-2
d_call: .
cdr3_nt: TGTGCCAGCAGTATCTATTCACAGGGAGCTGGCTACACCTTC
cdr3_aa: CASSIYSQGAGYTF

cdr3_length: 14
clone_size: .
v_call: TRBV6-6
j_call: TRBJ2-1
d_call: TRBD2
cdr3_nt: TGTGCCAGCAGTTACCGAGCGGGGTACAATGAGCAGTTCTTC
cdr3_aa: CASSYRAGYNEQFF

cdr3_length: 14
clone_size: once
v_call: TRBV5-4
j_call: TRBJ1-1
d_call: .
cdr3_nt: TGTGCCAGCAGCTTGTTCCAGGCCAACACTGAAGCTTTCTTT
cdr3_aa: CASSLFQANTEAFF

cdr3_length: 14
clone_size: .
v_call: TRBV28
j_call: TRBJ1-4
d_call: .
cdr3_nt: TGTGCCAGCAGTGCAATTAATACCAGGGAAAAACTGTTTTTT
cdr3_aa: CASSAINTREKLFF

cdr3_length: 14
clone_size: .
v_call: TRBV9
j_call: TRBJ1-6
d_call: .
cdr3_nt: TGTGCCAGCAGCGTTGGCACCTATAATTCACCCCTCCACTTT
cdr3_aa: CASSVGTYNSPLHF

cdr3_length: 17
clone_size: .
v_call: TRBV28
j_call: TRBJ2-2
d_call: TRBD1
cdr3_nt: TGTGCCAGCAGTTTAACCGGGACAGGGGCGAACACCGGGGAGCTGTTTTTT
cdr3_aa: CASSLTGTGANTGELFF

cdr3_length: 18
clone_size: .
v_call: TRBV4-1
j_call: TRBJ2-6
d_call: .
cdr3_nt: TGCGCCAGCAGCCGCAGACTCATCGGGGACTCTGGGGCCAACGTCCTGACTTTC
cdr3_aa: CASSRRLIGDSGANVLTF

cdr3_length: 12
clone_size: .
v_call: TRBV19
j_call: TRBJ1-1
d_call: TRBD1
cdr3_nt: TGTGCCAGTAGTAACAGGGGACCTGAAGCTTTCTTT
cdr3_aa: CASSNRGPEAFF

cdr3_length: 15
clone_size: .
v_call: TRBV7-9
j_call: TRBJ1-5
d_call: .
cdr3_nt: TGTGCCAGCAGCCAGGCAGGGGCGGTCAATCAGCCCCAGCATTTT
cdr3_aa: CASSQAGAVNQPQHF

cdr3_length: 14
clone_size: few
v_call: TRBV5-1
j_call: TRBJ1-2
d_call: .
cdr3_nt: TGCGCCAGCAGCTTGGAGGCGGGACTAACGGGCTACACCTTC
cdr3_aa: CASSLEAGLTGYTF

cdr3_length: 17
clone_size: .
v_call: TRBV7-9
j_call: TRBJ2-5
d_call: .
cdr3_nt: TGTGCCAGCAGCTCGACTCTTCCGGGACACCCCAAGAGACCCCAGTACTTC
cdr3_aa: CASSSTLPGHPKRPQYF

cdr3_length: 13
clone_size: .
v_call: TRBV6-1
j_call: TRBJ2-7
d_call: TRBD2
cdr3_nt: TGTGCCAGCATGTGGACTAGCGGGTACGAGCAGTACTTC
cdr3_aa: CASMWTSGYEQYF

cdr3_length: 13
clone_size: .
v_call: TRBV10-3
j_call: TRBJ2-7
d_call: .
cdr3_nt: TGTGCCATCAGTAGGGGCGACCGTTACGAGCAGTACTTC
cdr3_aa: CAISRGDRYEQYF

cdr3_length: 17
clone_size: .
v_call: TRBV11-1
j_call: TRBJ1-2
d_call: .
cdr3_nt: TGTGCCAGCAGCTTAGGCCCGGGACTTCCGGGGGGGAACGGCTACACCTTC
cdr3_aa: CASSLGPGLPGGNGYTF

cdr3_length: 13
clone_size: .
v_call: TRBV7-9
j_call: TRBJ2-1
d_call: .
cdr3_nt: TGTGCCAGCAGCCCCGAGGTATCCAATGAGCAGTTCTTC
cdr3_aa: CASSPEVSNEQFF

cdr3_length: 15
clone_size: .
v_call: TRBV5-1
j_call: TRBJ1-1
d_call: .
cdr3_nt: TGCGCCAGCGGGAGGGAGGGGTCCATGAACACTGAAGCTTTCTTT
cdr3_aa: CASGREGSMNTEAFF

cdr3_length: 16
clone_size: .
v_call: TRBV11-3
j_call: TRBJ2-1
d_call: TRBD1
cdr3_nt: TGTGCCAGCAGCTCATCCGGGACAGGGATATACAATGAGCAGTTCTTC
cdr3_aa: CASSSSGTGIYNEQFF

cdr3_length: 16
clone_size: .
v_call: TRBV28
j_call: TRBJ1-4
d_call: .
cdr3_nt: TGTGCCAGCAGCCCTGGAGAGGCGAGAAGAAATGAAAAACTGTTTTTT
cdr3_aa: CASSPGEARRNEKLFF

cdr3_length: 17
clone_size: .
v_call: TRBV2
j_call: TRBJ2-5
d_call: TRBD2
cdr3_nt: TGTGCCAGCAGAACCGGAACTCTAGCGGGAGTTGGAGAGACCCAGTACTTC
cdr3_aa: CASRTGTLAGVGETQYF

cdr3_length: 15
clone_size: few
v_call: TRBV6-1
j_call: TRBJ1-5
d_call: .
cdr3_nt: TGTGCCAGCAGTCCTTCGGGTAGCCTAAATCAGCCCCAGCATTTT
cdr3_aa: CASSPSGSLNQPQHF

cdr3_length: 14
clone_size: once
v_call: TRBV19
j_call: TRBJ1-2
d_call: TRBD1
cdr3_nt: TGTGCCAGTAGTCTAGGACAGGATAGGAGCGGCTACACCTTC
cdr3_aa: CASSLGQDRSGYTF

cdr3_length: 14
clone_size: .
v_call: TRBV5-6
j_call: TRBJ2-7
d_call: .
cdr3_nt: TGTGCCAGCAGCTTGATTCCTAGCTCCCACGAGCAGTACTTC
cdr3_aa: CASSLIPSSHEQYF

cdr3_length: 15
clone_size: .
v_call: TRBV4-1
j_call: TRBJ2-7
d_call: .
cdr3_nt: TGCGCCAGCAGCCAGAACTCCCCGGGTTCCTACGAGCAGTACTTC
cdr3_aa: CASSQNSPGSYEQYF

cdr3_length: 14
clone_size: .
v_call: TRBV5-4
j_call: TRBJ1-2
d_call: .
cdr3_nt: TGTGCCAGCAGGGATTTACAGGGTAGGACGGGCTACACCTTC
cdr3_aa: CASRDLQGRTGYTF

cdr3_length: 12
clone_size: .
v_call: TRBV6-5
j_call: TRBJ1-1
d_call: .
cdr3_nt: TGTGCCAGCAGTTCTGGGGCCACTGAAGCTTTCTTT
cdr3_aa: CASSSGATEAFF